The 23 T cell receptor beta chains in this list originate from one sample, sequenced in a study of blood T cell repertoires in COVID-19. Repertoires were generated with immunoSEQ multiplex PCR, while TCRdb's copy carries only in-frame clones and drops some. The sample holds 200,000 to 250,000 clones, 75% to 90% seen once. The specimen sequenced was peripheral blood. These receptors were taken from a young man who had recovered from COVID-19.

This clone appeared a few times. This chain links TRBV19 with TRBJ1-5; 8 nucleotides align to TRBD1. V dropped 7 bases and J dropped 1; count of bases not matched to a gene: 6. The germline V gene encodes CDR1 LNHDA and CDR2 SQIVND (reference sequence). This CDR3 has 15 amino acids. The CDR3 region is CASKKDRASNQPQHF. The DNA for the CDR3 is TGTGCCAGTAAAAAGGACAGGGCAAGCAATCAGCCCCAGCATTTT.

This chain connects TRBV4-1 to TRBJ1-2; a possible D gene is TRBD1 (6 bases). Germline CDR1 MGHRA, CDR2 YSYEKL. The CDR3 runs 14 residues. V lost 7 bases to trimming and J lost 6 bases, with 18 bases between them. CDR3 in DNA: TGCGCCAGCACCCCTAGCAAGGGGGACGATGGCTACACCTTC. It yields the protein CASTPSKGDDGYTF.

This chain links TRBV27 with TRBJ2-7, with D perhaps TRBD1 (6 bases). With 10 bases removed from V and 6 bases from J, the gap between germline ends came to 13 bases. Germline loops: CDR1 MNHEY, CDR2 SMNVEV (reference sequence). The CDR3 covers 11 residues. DNA of the CDR3: TGTGCCACCCATAGGGGGAGCGAGCAGTACTTC. This translates into CATHRGSEQYF.

This chain joins TRBV4-3 and TRBJ1-2; no definite D call. Germline assignment: CDR1 LGHNA and CDR2 YSLEER. V was shortened by 0 bases and J by 4 bases, with 12 bases between the two germline ends. The CDR3 spans 15 residues. This chain's CDR3 is CASSQDGGSFYGYTF. CDR3 bases: TGCGCCAGCAGCCAAGATGGAGGCAGCTTCTATGGCTACACCTTC.

V usage is TRBV7-2 and J usage is TRBJ1-1; TRBD1 might be the D (6 bases). This CDR3 comprises 16 residues. Germline lookup yields CDR1 SGHTA and CDR2 FQGNSA. V was pared by 1 base and J by 0 bases, with 12 bases between. The CDR3 nucleotides are TGTGCCAGCAGCTTAGATTGGGGGGGCTTGAACACTGAAGCTTTCTTT. Translation: CASSLDWGGLNTEAFF.

This chain uses TRBV5-1 with TRBJ2-1; 11 bases are a match to TRBD1. CDR1 and CDR2 (germline): SGHRS, YFSETQ. Trimming at V came to 1 base and at J to 8 bases, leaving 5 bases not matched to a gene. The CDR3 extends over 15 amino acids. Here the CDR3 DNA reads TGCGCCAGCAGCTTGCGGACAGGGGGCTTAGATGAGCAGTTCTTC. This encodes CASSLRTGGLDEQFF.

This clone was found once. The rearrangement links TRBV11-2 to TRBJ2-3; TRBD1 matches 7 bases. CDR1 and CDR2 (germline): SGHAT, FQNNGV. The V and J ends lost 0 bases and 0 bases, in that order; junction bases with no gene match: 6. CDR3 length: 17 amino acids. CDR3 residues: CASSLDRDRLSTDTQYF. In DNA form, the CDR3 reads TGTGCCAGCAGCTTAGACCGGGACAGACTAAGCACAGATACGCAGTATTTT.

This chain uses TRBV6-5 with TRBJ1-5, with a tentative D call TRBD1 (6 bases). The V gene's germline CDR1 is MNHEY and CDR2 SVGAGI. V lost 6 bases and J 0 bases, leaving 12 bases between the germline ends. The CDR3 is 15 residues long. CDR3 in amino acids: CASSEGHLSNQPQHF. DNA for the CDR3: TGTGCCAGCAGCGAGGGACATCTTAGCAATCAGCCCCAGCATTTT.

The rearrangement uses TRBV18 and TRBJ1-3, with 7 bases aligning to TRBD1. The germline V gene encodes CDR1 KGHSH and CDR2 LQKENI. The V segment lost 2 bases and the J segment 1 base; nucleotides outside the gene matches: 8. The CDR3 is made up of 17 amino acids. The CDR3 protein is CASSPNRGKGSGNTIYF. The CDR3 DNA reads TGTGCCAGCTCACCAAACAGGGGCAAGGGGTCTGGAAACACCATATATTTT.

The chain has TRBV6-5 and TRBJ1-5; no definite D call. Germline assignment: CDR1 MNHEY and CDR2 SVGAGI. Trimming shortened V by 5 bases and J by 7 bases, and 12 bases separated the two germline ends. This CDR3 region has 13 residues. CDR3 in DNA: TGTGCCAGCAGTAGACTCCTCAACCAGCCCCAGCATTTT. It is translated as CASSRLLNQPQHF.

V gene TRBV6-6 combines with J gene TRBJ2-6; no clear D. The CDR3 consists of 13 residues. V lost 7 bases and J lost 3, with 7 bases in between. The germline V gene encodes CDR1 MNHNY and CDR2 SVGAGI (reference sequence). The CDR3 reads CASNVGGANVLTF. The CDR3, as DNA: TGTGCCAGCAATGTCGGTGGGGCCAACGTCCTGACTTTC.

The chain carries TRBV12-5 and TRBJ1-3, with a possible D match to TRBD1 (5 bases). In germline, CDR1 is LGHNT, CDR2 FRNRAP. Trimming cost V 6 bases and J 2 bases, with 17 bases left between them. The CDR3 is 16 residues long. The chain's CDR3 is CASGHTREGPGNTIYF. The CDR3, as DNA: TGTGCTAGTGGCCATACCAGGGAAGGACCTGGAAACACCATATATTTT.

The V and J genes are TRBV3-1 (or the pseudogene TRBV3-2) and TRBJ1-1, with a weak D call TRBD1 (5 bases). Germline V gives CDR1 LGHDT, CDR2 YNNKEL (reference sequence). The length of the CDR3 is 15 residues. V was pared by 0 bases and J by 5 bases, with 13 bases between. The CDR3 coding sequence is TGTGCCAGCAGCCAAGATGGGGAGGGGTTAACTGAAGCTTTCTTT. Translated: CASSQDGEGLTEAFF.

The genes are TRBV12-3 or TRBV12-4 and TRBJ2-3; D unresolved. This CDR3 has 13 residues. Between the trimmed V and J ends, which lost 4 bases and 1 base, there was a span of 6 bases. The CDR3 DNA sequence: TGTGCCAGCAGTTCCGAGGGCACAGATACGCAGTATTTT. It yields the protein CASSSEGTDTQYF.

The chain uses TRBV5-1 and TRBJ1-2; D not certain. Trimming took 1 base from V and 4 from J, leaving 11 bases between them. Germline CDR1 SGHRS, CDR2 YFSETQ. The CDR3 covers 14 residues. This chain's CDR3 is CASSLLEGGYGYTF. CDR3 nucleotides: TGCGCCAGCAGCTTGCTTGAGGGCGGCTATGGCTACACCTTC.

This chain links TRBV6-5 with TRBJ2-2; the D gene is possibly TRBD1 (6 bases). This CDR3 region has 14 residues. The V end was cut by 2 bases, the J end by 4 bases, with 8 bases between. CDR1 MNHEY and CDR2 SVGAGI come from the germline V gene. The CDR3 reads CASSYGGRTGELFF. The CDR3 nucleotides are TGTGCCAGCAGTTACGGGGGCCGCACCGGGGAGCTGTTTTTT.

This chain uses TRBV19 with TRBJ1-2, with 10 nucleotides matching TRBD1. Germline V gene data show CDR1 as LNHDA and CDR2 as SQIVND (reference sequence). This CDR3 comprises 17 residues. V lost 7 bases to trimming and J lost 4 bases; unmatched junction nucleotides: 15. In DNA, the CDR3 is TGTGCCAGTACTTGGACAGGGGGTGAACAAAAAATCTATGGCTACACCTTC. Amino acids: CASTWTGGEQKIYGYTF. The full variable domain, with the rest looked up from reference TRBV19 and TRBJ1-2, is DGGITQSPKYLFRKEGQNVTLSCEQNLNHDAMYWYRQDPGQGLRLIYYSQIVNDFQKGDIAEGYSVSREKKESFPLTVTSAQKNPTAFYLCASTWTGGEQKIYGYTFGSGTRLTVV.

This clone was picked up one time. The chain links TRBV3-1 (or the pseudogene TRBV3-2) to TRBJ2-7; 7 positions agree with TRBD1. J lost 3 bases, V lost 6 bases, and 5 bases had no gene match. The CDR3 runs 13 residues. Germline CDR1 and CDR2: LGHDT and YNNKEL (reference sequence). Here the CDR3 DNA reads TGTGCCAGCAGTCCGACAGGGAGCTACGAGCAGTACTTC. Encoded protein: CASSPTGSYEQYF.

The chain couples TRBV19 to TRBJ2-7; the D gene is possibly TRBD1 (5 bases). This CDR3 is built from 14 residues. Trimming took 9 bases from V and 4 from J, leaving 19 bases between them. Germline CDR1 LNHDA, CDR2 SQIVND (reference sequence). The DNA of the CDR3 is TGTGCCAGCAGCGACCGAATTGGGGCTTACGAGCAGTACTTC. Its translation: CASSDRIGAYEQYF.

This clone was counted a single time. V and J are TRBV6-5 and TRBJ2-7; D is possibly TRBD1 (6 bases). Germline V gives CDR1 MNHEY, CDR2 SVGAGI. CDR3 length: 15 residues. Trimming stripped 7 bases from V and 0 bases from J, with 16 bases between. CDR3 nucleotides: TGTGCCAGCACCAAGGGGGAACCTCGCTCCTACGAGCAGTACTTC. It translates to CASTKGEPRSYEQYF.

The chain employs TRBV2 and TRBJ2-5; 8 positions agree with TRBD1. With V trimmed by 3 bases and J by 2 bases, 5 bases remained unmatched. Germline V lookup: CDR1 SNHLY, CDR2 FYNNEI. This CDR3 is built from 15 residues. The CDR3 reads CASSEERTGQETQYF. CDR3 sequence (DNA): TGTGCCAGCAGTGAGGAACGGACAGGGCAAGAGACCCAGTACTTC.

The chain recombines TRBV6-5 with TRBJ1-1, with D possibly matching TRBD1 (5 bases). V shed 0 bases and J shed 4 bases, with 15 bases lying between them. The CDR3 extends over 16 amino acids. CDR1 and CDR2 from the germline V gene are MNHEY and SVGAGI. The CDR3 sequence: CASSYSGGRVGTEAFF. The DNA for the CDR3 is TGTGCCAGCAGTTACTCGGGGGGGAGGGTCGGCACTGAAGCTTTCTTT.

The genes are TRBV5-1 and TRBJ1-6; tentative D call: TRBD1 (5 bases). The CDR3 runs 13 residues. The V gene's germline CDR1 is SGHRS and CDR2 YFSETQ. V gave up 6 bases and J gave up 10 bases, with 14 bases separating them. The CDR3 nucleotides read TGCGCCAGCAAGGCAGGAGGGGACTCACCCCTCCACTTT. It yields the protein CASKAGGDSPLHF.